This T cell receptor beta chain appears in the sequencing data of a study of cytomegalovirus exposure and HLA in healthy donors. J gave up 2 bases and V 5 bases, and 10 bases lay outside the gene matches. In germline, CDR1 is LNHDA, CDR2 SQIVND (reference sequence). This CDR3 is built from 16 residues. PCR was performed using 60 Vbeta and 13 Jbeta primers. TCRdb keeps only in-frame clones here, not all; method: immunoSEQ multiplex PCR. The sample carries some 170,000 clones, around three quarters recorded once. On this clone itself: The target antigen is unknown.

Study-wide findings and caveats: A reported reduction in N-insertions relative to the roughly 610-donor mean was seen in an Asian-associated ancestry cluster in a later analysis.

The sequenced sample was PBMCs. The genes are TRBV19 and TRBJ2-5, with 8 bases lining up with TRBD1. This clonotype was obtained from a man aged 25 to 40 in good health and CMV-seropositive. The CDR3, as DNA: TGTGCCAGTAGTGCCTGGGACAGGCGGTCGCAAGAGACCCAGTACTTC. Protein product: CASSAWDRRSQETQYF.